These 7 T cell receptor beta chains came from one sample sequenced in a study of blood T cell repertoires in COVID-19. TCRdb keeps only in-frame clones here, not all; method: immunoSEQ multiplex PCR. This table has around 130,000 clones, about 89% appearing once. Material: peripheral blood. Receptor source: a woman between 55 and 75 years old with acute or convalescent COVID-19.

This clone occurred once. This chain connects TRBV6-6 to TRBJ2-1; 7 nucleotides align to TRBD2. V lost 6 bases, J lost 0 bases, and 8 bases stayed unmatched. Germline assignment: CDR1 MNHNY and CDR2 SVGAGI (reference sequence). The CDR3 sequence is 16 residues long. The CDR3 loop is CASRRIGGSSYNEQFF. CDR3 nucleotide sequence: TGTGCCAGCAGGCGAATCGGGGGGAGCTCCTACAATGAGCAGTTCTTC.

V and J are TRBV27 and TRBJ1-5; perhaps TRBD1 as D (6 bases). Germline CDR1 and CDR2: MNHEY and SMNVEV (reference sequence). The length of the CDR3 is 16 residues. Between the trimmed V and J ends, which lost 5 bases and 1 base, there was a span of 15 bases. CDR3 in DNA: TGTGCCAGCAGTGCCTCCCACACAGGGAGCAATCAGCCCCAGCATTTT. This codes for CASSASHTGSNQPQHF.

In this sample, this clone turned up once. The CDR3 DNA is TGTGCCAGCAGCCAGAGCCCACTAGCGGGAGCTGTCGGGGAGCTGTTTTTT. Its translation is CASSQSPLAGAVGELFF. The V gene is TRBV3-1 (or the pseudogene TRBV3-2), the J gene TRBJ2-2, with 11 bases identical to TRBD2. Germline CDR1 LGHDT, CDR2 YNNKEL (reference sequence). J gave up 7 bases and V 3 bases, and 10 bases lay outside the gene matches. The CDR3 runs to 17 residues.

The gene calls are TRBV6-2 or TRBV6-3 and TRBJ2-1; the D gene is possibly TRBD1 (7 bases). From germline, CDR1 is MNHEY and CDR2 SVGEGT. V was shortened by 4 bases and J by 3 bases, with 25 bases between the two germline ends. The CDR3 spans 19 residues. CDR3 sequence (DNA): TGTGCCAGCAGTTCCATCAGGGGGGCGGGGAACCCAAGCTACAATGAGCAGTTCTTC. Its protein is CASSSIRGAGNPSYNEQFF.

The chain carries TRBV30 and TRBJ1-6, with 8 bases fitting TRBD1. The length of the CDR3 is 13 residues. V shed 4 bases and J 9 bases; nucleotides not matched to a gene: 5. Germline lookup yields CDR1 GTSNPN and CDR2 SVGIG (reference sequence). Here the CDR3 reads CAWNGQGLSPLHF. CDR3 sequence (DNA): TGTGCCTGGAATGGACAGGGTCTTTCACCCCTCCACTTT.

As regards this clone: The sample holds other DNA sequences that translate to the same CDR3. This rearrangement joins TRBV28 to TRBJ1-2, with 7 bases matching TRBD1. Germline V lookup: CDR1 MDHEN, CDR2 SYDVKM. The CDR3 has 13 amino acids. V lost 4 bases to trimming and J lost 5 bases; unmatched junction nucleotides: 4. CDR3 in DNA: TGTGCCAGCAGTTCGGGACAGAGTTATGGCTACACCTTC. Protein sequence: CASSSGQSYGYTF.

The V gene is TRBV11-2, the J gene TRBJ1-2, with a possible D match to TRBD1 (6 bases). Trimming pared 2 bases from V and 0 bases from J, leaving 19 bases between. The germline gives CDR1 SGHAT, CDR2 FQNNGV. The CDR3 is made up of 18 amino acids. CDR3 bases: TGTGCCAGCAGCTTAACAACAGGGACTAGGGGAGCTAACTATGGCTACACCTTC. It yields the protein CASSLTTGTRGANYGYTF.